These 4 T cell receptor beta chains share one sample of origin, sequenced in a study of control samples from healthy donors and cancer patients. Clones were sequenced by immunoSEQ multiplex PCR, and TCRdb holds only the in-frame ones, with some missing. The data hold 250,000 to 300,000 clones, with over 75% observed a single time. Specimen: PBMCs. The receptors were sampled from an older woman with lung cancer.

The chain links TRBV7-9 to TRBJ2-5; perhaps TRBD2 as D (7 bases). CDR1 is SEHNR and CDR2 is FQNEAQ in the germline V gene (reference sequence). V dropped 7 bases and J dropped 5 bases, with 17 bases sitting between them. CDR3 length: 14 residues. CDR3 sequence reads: CASTRRGGGETQYF. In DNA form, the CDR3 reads TGTGCCAGCACCCGTAGGGGGGGCGGGGAGACCCAGTACTTC.

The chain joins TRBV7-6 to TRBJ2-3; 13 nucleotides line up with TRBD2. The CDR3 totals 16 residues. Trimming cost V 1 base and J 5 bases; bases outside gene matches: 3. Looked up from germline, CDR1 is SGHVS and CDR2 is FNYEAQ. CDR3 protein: CASSLGTSGGGDTQYF. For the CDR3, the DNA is TGTGCCAGCAGCTTAGGGACTAGCGGGGGTGGAGATACGCAGTATTTT.

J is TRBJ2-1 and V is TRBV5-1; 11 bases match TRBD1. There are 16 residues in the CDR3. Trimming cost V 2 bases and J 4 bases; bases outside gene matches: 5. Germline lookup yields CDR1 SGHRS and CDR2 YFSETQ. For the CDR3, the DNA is TGCGCCAGCAGCTTCGGGACAGGGGGACCGTACAATGAGCAGTTCTTC. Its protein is CASSFGTGGPYNEQFF. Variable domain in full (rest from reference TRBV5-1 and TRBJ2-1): KAGVTQTPRYLIKTRGQQVTLSCSPISGHRSVSWYQQTPGQGLQFLFEYFSETQRNKGNFPGRFSGRQFSNSRSEMNVSTLELGDSALYLCASSFGTGGPYNEQFFGPGTRLTVL.

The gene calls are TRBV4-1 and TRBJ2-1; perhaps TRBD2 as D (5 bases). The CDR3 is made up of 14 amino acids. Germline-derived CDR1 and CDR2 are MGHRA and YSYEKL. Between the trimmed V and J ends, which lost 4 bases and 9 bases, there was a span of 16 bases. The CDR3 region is CASSLPVQRGEQFF. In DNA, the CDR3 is TGCGCCAGCAGCCTCCCGGTCCAACGGGGTGAGCAGTTCTTC.